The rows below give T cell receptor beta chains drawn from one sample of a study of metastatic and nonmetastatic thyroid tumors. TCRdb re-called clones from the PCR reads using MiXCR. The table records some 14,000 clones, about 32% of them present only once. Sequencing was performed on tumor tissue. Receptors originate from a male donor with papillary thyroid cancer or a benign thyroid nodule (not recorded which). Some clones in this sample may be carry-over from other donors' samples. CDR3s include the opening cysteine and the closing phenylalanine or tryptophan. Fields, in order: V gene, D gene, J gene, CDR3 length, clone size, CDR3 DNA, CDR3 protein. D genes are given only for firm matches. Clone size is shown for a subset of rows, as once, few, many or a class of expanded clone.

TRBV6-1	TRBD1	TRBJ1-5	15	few	TGTGCCAGCAGTAGGACAGGGTTGGGCAATCAGCCCCAGCATTTT	CASSRTGLGNQPQHF
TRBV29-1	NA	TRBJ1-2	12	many	TGCAGCGTTGGGGACGTTAGCTATGGCTACACCTTC	CSVGDVSYGYTF
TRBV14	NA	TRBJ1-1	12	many	TGTGCCAGCAGCGCCAACCGGGCTGAAGCTTTCTTT	CASSANRAEAFF
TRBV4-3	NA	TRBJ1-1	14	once	TGCGCCAGCAGGCAGGGCGGGGGGGAGTCTGAAGCTTTCTTT	CASRQGGGESEAFF
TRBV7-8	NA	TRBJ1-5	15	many	TGTGCCAGCAGGGCGGGCGTTCAGGGAAATCAGCCCCAGCATTTT	CASRAGVQGNQPQHF
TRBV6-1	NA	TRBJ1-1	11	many	TGTGCCAGCCGGAGGGGGTTCGAAGCTTTCTTT	CASRRGFEAFF
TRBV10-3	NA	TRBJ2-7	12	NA	TGTGCCATCAGTTACACAACCTACGAGCAGTACTTC	CAISYTTYEQYF
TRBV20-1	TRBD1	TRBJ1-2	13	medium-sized	TGCAGTGCTAGAGTGACAGGGACCTATGGCTACACCTTC	CSARVTGTYGYTF
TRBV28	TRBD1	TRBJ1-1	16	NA	TGTGCCAGCAATACGGACAGGGGATATATGAACACTGAAGCTTTCTTT	CASNTDRGYMNTEAFF
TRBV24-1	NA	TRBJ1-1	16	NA	TGTGCCACCAGGCCACCCTGGTGCGGTGTGAACACTGAAGCTTTCTTT	CATRPPWCGVNTEAFF
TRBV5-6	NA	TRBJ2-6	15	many	TGTGCCAGCAGACCTAGAGTCTCTGGGGCCAACGTCCTGACTTTC	CASRPRVSGANVLTF
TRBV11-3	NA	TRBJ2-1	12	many	TGTGCCAGCAGCCACGTGGGAACTGAGCAGTTCTTC	CASSHVGTEQFF
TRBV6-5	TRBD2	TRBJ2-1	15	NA	TGTGCCAGCAGTTATTTAGCGGGAGGCTACAATGAGCAGTTCTTC	CASSYLAGGYNEQFF
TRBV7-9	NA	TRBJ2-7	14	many	TGTGCCAGCGCCTACGGGACGGTTTGGTACGAGCAGTACTTC	CASAYGTVWYEQYF
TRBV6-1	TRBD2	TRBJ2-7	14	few	TGTGCCAGCGGTAGGACTAGCGCAGCCTACGAGCAGTACTTC	CASGRTSAAYEQYF
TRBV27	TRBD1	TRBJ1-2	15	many	TGTGCCAGCAGCTACCACAGGGGGCGCAGCTATGGCTACACCTTC	CASSYHRGRSYGYTF
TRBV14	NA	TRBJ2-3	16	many	TGTGCCAGCAGCCCCCTGGACCCAGGCGGGACAGATACGCAGTATTTT	CASSPLDPGGTDTQYF
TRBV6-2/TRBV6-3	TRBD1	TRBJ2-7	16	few	TGTGCCAGCAGAACTCACCCGGGACAGGCTACCTACGAGCAGTACTTC	CASRTHPGQATYEQYF
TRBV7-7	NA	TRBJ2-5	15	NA	TGTGCTAGCAGCTCTATCCCGGGAGCCCAAGAGACCCAGTACTTC	CASSSIPGAQETQYF
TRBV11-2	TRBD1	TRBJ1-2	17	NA	TGTGCCAGCAGCCAGCCACGTGGACAGGGAGGGGTCTATGGCTACACCTTC	CASSQPRGQGGVYGYTF
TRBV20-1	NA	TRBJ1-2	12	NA	TGCAGTGCTAGAGACAGGGACTATGGCTACACCTTC	CSARDRDYGYTF
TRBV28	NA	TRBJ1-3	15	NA	TGTGCCAGCAGTTCCCGTTGGGCTAGTGGAAACACCATATATTTT	CASSSRWASGNTIYF
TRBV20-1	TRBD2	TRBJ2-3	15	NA	TGCAGTGCTTGGGAAGCGGGGGGGACCACAGATACGCAGTATTTT	CSAWEAGGTTDTQYF
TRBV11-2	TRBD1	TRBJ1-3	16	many	TGTGCCAGCAGCTTAGGCCCCAGGGGGCTAGGAAACACCATATATTTT	CASSLGPRGLGNTIYF
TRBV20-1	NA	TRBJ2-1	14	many	TGCAGTGCTAGAGACCCCGCGGATGGATTGGAGCAGTTCTTC	CSARDPADGLEQFF